The count of the clone carrying this T cell receptor (beta chain) is one. The CDR3 sequence is 16 residues long. CDR1 and CDR2 (germline): GTSNPN, SVGIG (reference sequence). V lost 1 base to trimming and J lost 3 bases, with 13 bases between them. Sequenced by immunoSEQ multiplex PCR; TCRdb stores in-frame clones only, minus some. Here the sample spans 380,000 or so clones, 70% to 90% being singletons. The recovered donors of Cohort 3 showed two negative PCRs, clearance, or symptom resolution. The sample originates from a study of blood T cell repertoires in COVID-19. Study summary: Collection of acute and convalescent COVID-19 samples took place in the United States, Italy and Spain. T cells, B-cell-depleted T cells, or PBMCs provided the cDNA or gDNA that served as material.

This TCR was recovered from a man younger than 45 who had recovered from COVID-19. The chain links TRBV30 to TRBJ1-6; a possible D gene is TRBD1 (6 bases). Input material: PBMCs or T cells enriched from blood (not recorded which). The chain's CDR3 is CAWSDDRSYYNSPLHF. As DNA, the CDR3 is TGTGCCTGGAGTGACGACAGGAGTTACTATAATTCACCCCTCCACTTT.